This T cell receptor beta chain is drawn from a study of Ad26.COV2.S vaccination and SARS-CoV-2 variants. Study in general: Doses of Ad26.COV2.S were injected into muscle once or twice, 56 days apart. General study findings and limits: After vaccination, reports described spike-specific CD8+ and CD4+ T cell responses as showing substantial breadth. Among vaccine recipients, spike-specific TCR breadth exceeded that of placebo recipients.

Measured with immunoSEQ multiplex PCR; TCRdb has only the in-frame clones, and not every one. This table holds about 380,000 clones, roughly 80% found once. Documented treatment: about 20 received Ad26.COV2.S at low or high dose, single or two shots; about 5 received placebo; per-sample allocation not given. The investigators took samples on day 63 after the first vaccine or placebo injection. The study used a vaccine consisting of an Ad26 vector that expressed Wuhan-strain SARS-CoV-2 spike. The CDR3 is 17 amino acids. The germline CDR1 and CDR2 sequences are WNHNN and SYGVQD (reference sequence). Trimming at V came to 2 bases and at J to 10 bases, leaving 11 bases not matched to a gene. A note on this clone: What it recognizes is unknown.

The sequencing here drew on peripheral blood, taken in a trial of Ad26.COV2.S vaccine versus placebo. The V and J genes are TRBV10-1 and TRBJ2-1; 13 bases line up with TRBD2. The receptor was isolated from a person aged 18-60 years who received the Ad26.COV2.S COVID-19 vaccine or a placebo. CDR3 region: CASSEPEGTSGIGEQFF. For the CDR3, the DNA is TGCGCCAGCAGTGAGCCGGAAGGGACTAGCGGGATCGGGGAGCAGTTCTTC.